The clone carrying this TCR beta chain was seen a single time. The sample originates from a study of CD8 T cells in Susac syndrome. With random hexamers, roughly 0.45 to 1 ug RNA was reverse transcribed. Amplification of the TCR beta CDR3 was carried out by immunoSEQ multiplex PCR, which spanned a total of 54 Vbeta and 13 Jbeta segments. Each CDR3 protein is one row after TCRdb ran MiXCR on the immunoSEQ multiplex PCR reads. The table lists some 110,000 distinct CDR3 sequences, about 95% of them singletons. The germline gives CDR1 LGHNA, CDR2 YSLEER. This CDR3 has 17 amino acids. The V and J ends lost 3 bases and 1 base, in that order; junction bases with no gene match: 10.

The TCR sequence derives from a human donor with Susac syndrome. Sequencing was done on a sample of CD8+ T cells from PBMCs. The chain is built from TRBV4-3 and TRBJ1-1, with 8 bases lining up with TRBD1. CDR3 coding DNA: TGCGCCAGCAGCCAGGTATCAACCGGGACAGGGAACACTGAAGCTTTCTTT. This encodes CASSQVSTGTGNTEAFF.